This entry is about one T cell receptor beta chain. Its cognate antigen is unknown. This entry comes from a study of identical twins. General study results and limits: Beta out-of-frame twin sharing showed a weaker excess. Abundant beta clonotypes from cord blood bore fewer insertions; memory repertoires lacked this pattern.

Unique molecular identifiers were in the cDNA, with template-switch universal primer binding. TCRdb re-called the 5' RACE reads through MiXCR, storing one row per CDR3 protein. The table records 640,000 or so distinct CDR3 sequences, 5.5% to 6.5% of them present only once. Germline lookup yields CDR1 DFQATT and CDR2 SNEGSKA (reference sequence). The V end lost 5 bases, the J end lost 3 bases, and 21 bases lay between the germline ends. The CDR3 totals 16 residues. This TCR was recovered from a man aged 18 to 29 in good health. Sequencing used naive T cells sorted from blood. This rearrangement joins TRBV20-1 to TRBJ2-3; D perhaps matches TRBD1 (6 bases). The CDR3 reads CSAGFVTGPRTDTQYF. The CDR3 nucleotides are TGCAGTGCTGGCTTTGTTACAGGGCCTCGAACAGATACGCAGTATTTT.